This TCR beta chain was sequenced during a study of tumor-infiltrating lymphocytes in primary liver carcinoma. Across the study: Patients comprised men and women whose ages fell between 30 and 69 years. General study points: Tumor region pairs overlapped more than did tumor-adjacent and tumor-blood pairs.

In addition to blood RNA drawn from unsorted whole blood, germline DNA was extracted. A constant-region primer served to make TCR beta cDNA from around 500 ng total RNA. Modified slightly, ARM-PCR produced TCR beta libraries over three nested multiplex PCR rounds. The first two PCR rounds used TRBV1-TRBV30 primers with a Cbeta primer, 9 to 11 cycles each. TCRdb reprocessed the multiplex PCR reads via MiXCR and lists one record per CDR3 protein. The data show about 180,000 distinct CDR3 sequences, with 60% seen just once and around three quarters held by the top ten. Trimming took off 1 base at V and 9 bases at J, with 6 bases between the two ends. CDR3 size: 11 residues. CDR1 and CDR2 (germline): SEHNR, FQNEAQ (reference sequence). This clonotype was counted only a few times. What it binds is not known.

The chain combines TRBV7-9 with TRBJ2-5, with D perhaps given as TRBD1 or TRBD2 (5 bases each). The TCR comes from a man aged 40-55 years with primary liver carcinoma and hepatitis B virus infection. Input material: peripheral blood. This chain's CDR3 is CASSLGGAQYF. DNA of the CDR3: TGTGCCAGCAGCTTAGGAGGGGCCCAGTACTTC.